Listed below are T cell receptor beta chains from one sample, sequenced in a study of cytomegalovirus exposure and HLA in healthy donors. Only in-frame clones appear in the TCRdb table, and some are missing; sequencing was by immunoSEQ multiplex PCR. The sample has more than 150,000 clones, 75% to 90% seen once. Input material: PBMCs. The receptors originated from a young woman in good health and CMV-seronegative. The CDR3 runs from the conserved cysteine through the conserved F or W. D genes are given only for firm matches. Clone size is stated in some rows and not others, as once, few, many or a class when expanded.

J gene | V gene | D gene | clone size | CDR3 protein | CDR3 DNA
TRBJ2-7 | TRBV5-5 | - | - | CASSLVGADRPTYEQYF | TGTGCCAGCAGCTTGGTGGGGGCCGACAGGCCTACCTACGAGCAGTACTTC
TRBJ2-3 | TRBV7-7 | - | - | CASSLTVGADTQYF | TGTGCTAGCAGCTTAACGGTGGGAGCAGATACGCAGTATTTT
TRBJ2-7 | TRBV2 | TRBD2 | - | CAILREGPTYEQYF | TGTGCCATCCTAAGGGAGGGCCCAACCTACGAGCAGTACTTC
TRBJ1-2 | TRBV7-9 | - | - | CASSLFSLPGRYGYTF | TGTGCCAGCAGCTTATTTTCCCTCCCCGGGAGGTATGGCTACACCTTC
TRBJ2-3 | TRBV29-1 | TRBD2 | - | CSVLAGGTDTQYF | TGCAGCGTCCTAGCGGGGGGAACAGATACGCAGTATTTT
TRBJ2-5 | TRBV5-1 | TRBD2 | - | CASKKLAGEKETQYF | TGCGCCAGCAAGAAACTAGCGGGGGAGAAGGAGACCCAGTACTTC
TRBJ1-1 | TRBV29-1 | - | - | CSVFRMTGNTEAFF | TGCAGCGTTTTTAGAATGACAGGGAACACTGAAGCTTTCTTT
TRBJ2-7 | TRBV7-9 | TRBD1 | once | CASSRPGTATYEQYF | TGTGCCAGCAGCCGTCCCGGGACAGCCACCTACGAGCAGTACTTC
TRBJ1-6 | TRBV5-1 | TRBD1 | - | CASSEGTGESSPLHF | TGCGCCAGCAGCGAAGGGACAGGGGAGAGTTCACCCCTCCACTTT
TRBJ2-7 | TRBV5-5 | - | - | CASSTRQVNYEQYF | TGTGCCAGCAGCACCCGACAGGTAAACTACGAGCAGTACTTC
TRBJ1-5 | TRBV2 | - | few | CASSLIYSNQPQHF | TGTGCCAGCAGTCTGATCTATAGCAATCAGCCCCAGCATTTT
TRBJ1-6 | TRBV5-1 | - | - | CASSLVGRDSPLHF | TGCGCCAGCAGCTTGGTCGGCAGGGATTCACCCCTCCACTTT
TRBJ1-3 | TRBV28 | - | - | CASPPAGGFSGNTIYF | TGTGCCAGCCCCCCGGCCGGGGGTTTCTCTGGAAACACCATATATTTT
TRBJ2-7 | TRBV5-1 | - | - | CASSSGFLYEQYF | TGCGCCAGCAGTTCCGGGTTTCTCTACGAGCAGTACTTC
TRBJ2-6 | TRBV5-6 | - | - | CASSFFIAEANGLTF | TGTGCCAGCAGCTTCTTCATAGCTGAGGCCAACGGCCTGACTTTC
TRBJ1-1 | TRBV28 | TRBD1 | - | CASSLTRTGDTEAFF | TGTGCCAGCAGTCTCACCCGGACAGGGGACACTGAAGCTTTCTTT
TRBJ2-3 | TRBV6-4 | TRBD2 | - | CASSMVAGTTDTQYF | TGTGCCAGCAGTATGGTAGCGGGGACCACAGATACGCAGTATTTT
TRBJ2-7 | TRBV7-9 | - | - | CASSPQIDRTPYEQYF | TGTGCCAGCAGCCCCCAAATTGACAGGACCCCCTACGAGCAGTACTTC
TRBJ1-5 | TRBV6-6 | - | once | CASSLNSNQPQHF | TGTGCCAGCAGTTTAAATAGCAATCAGCCCCAGCATTTT
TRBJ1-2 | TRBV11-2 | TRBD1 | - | CASSLDGRQGVSYTF | TGTGCCAGCAGCTTAGACGGCAGACAGGGGGTGAGCTACACCTTC